This TCR beta chain was obtained from a study of shared clonotypes between healthy human individuals. Per the germline V gene, CDR1 is SGHVS and CDR2 is FQNEAQ. This CDR3 region has 18 residues. The J segment lost 5 bases and the V segment lost 5 bases, leaving 18 bases of the junction unmatched. Some clones are missing from TCRdb's copy, which holds only in-frame ones; the method was immunoSEQ multiplex PCR. This sample carries 1.6 million or so clones, around 97% of them seen once, and the ten largest clones take approximately 1.1%. Sequences were obtained from naive CD4+ T cells sorted from blood. Documented subset: CD45RA+ positively selected. The V gene is TRBV7-8, the J gene TRBJ2-7, with 10 bases identical to TRBD2. The receptor was isolated from a young man in good health. The CDR3 sequence is CASSDPSGRASAKNEQYF. CDR3 nucleotides: TGTGCCAGCAGCGACCCGAGCGGGAGGGCCTCGGCTAAGAACGAGCAGTACTTC.